What follows are 32 T cell receptor beta chains derived from one specimen sequenced in a study of cytomegalovirus exposure and HLA in healthy donors. 13 Jbeta primers and 60 Vbeta primers were used for the PCR. Only in-frame clones appear in the TCRdb table, and some are missing; sequencing was by immunoSEQ multiplex PCR. Here the sample spans 160,000 or so clones, 70% to 85% being singletons. Sequenced input: PBMCs. These receptors were obtained from a human donor in good health.

This sequence joins TRBV27 and TRBJ1-1; 7 bases match TRBD1. The CDR3 loop spans 13 amino acids. With V trimmed by 8 bases and J by 7 bases, 10 bases remained unmatched. CDR1 and CDR2 (germline): MNHEY, SMNVEV (reference sequence). The CDR3 DNA reads TGTGCCAGCGGTGACAGGGAGGTGAGTGAAGCTTTCTTT. Translated, it gives CASGDREVSEAFF.

The CDR3 DNA reads TGTGCCTGGTCGTCTACGGGCGGGCCCGAGGGCTACACCTTC. It encodes CAWSSTGGPEGYTF. The rearrangement joins TRBV30 to TRBJ1-2; D remains unclear. Germline values: CDR1 GTSNPN, CDR2 SVGIG (reference sequence). Trimming pared 5 bases from V and 8 bases from J, leaving 21 bases between. The CDR3 spans 14 residues. The variable domain in full, completed from reference TRBV30 and TRBJ1-2, reads SQTIHQWPATLVQPVGSPLSLECTVEGTSNPNLYWYRQAAGRGLQLLFYSVGIGQISSEVPQNLSASRPQDRQFILSSKKLLLSDSGFYLCAWSSTGGPEGYTFGSGTRLTVV.

The chain employs TRBV5-8 and TRBJ1-2, with 10 bases identical to TRBD1. The CDR3 runs 15 residues. The V and J ends lost 3 bases and 7 bases, in that order; junction bases with no gene match: 9. The V gene's germline CDR1 is SGHTS and CDR2 YDEGEE. DNA for the CDR3: TGTGCCAGCAGCTGGCCTGAGACAGGGGGCTTTGGCTACACCTTC. It translates to CASSWPETGGFGYTF.

CDR3 sequence reads: CASSPGAGGISCGYTF. CDR3 in DNA: TGCGCCAGCAGTCCAGGCGCGGGAGGAATCAGCTGTGGCTACACCTTC. The chain uses TRBV4-3 and TRBJ1-2, with D uncertain. This CDR3 spans 16 amino acids. The V end was cut by 6 bases, the J end by 7 bases, with 24 bases between. CDR1 and CDR2 (germline): LGHNA, YSLEER.

V gene TRBV5-5 combines with J gene TRBJ1-4; possible D gene TRBD1, 6 bases. The V and J ends lost 4 bases and 4 bases respectively, with 14 bases between them. The germline CDR1 and CDR2 sequences are SGHKS and YYEKEE (reference sequence). This CDR3 is 15 amino acids long. CDR3: CASSLTTGFNEKLFF. CDR3 in DNA: TGTGCCAGCAGCCTCACGACAGGTTTTAATGAAAAACTGTTTTTT.

The chain uses TRBV9 and TRBJ2-7, with 15 bases fitting TRBD2. In germline, CDR1 is SGDLS, CDR2 YYNGEE. Unmatched junction bases numbered 11, after V lost 3 bases and J lost 4 bases. This CDR3 spans 18 amino acids. The CDR3 here is CASSAGLAGGPGSYEQYF. Written as DNA, the CDR3 is TGTGCCAGCAGCGCAGGACTAGCGGGGGGGCCGGGCAGTTACGAGCAGTACTTC.

This clone was detected a few times. This sequence joins TRBV4-3 and TRBJ1-2; the match to TRBD1 covers 9 bases. CDR1 LGHNA and CDR2 YSLEER come from the germline V gene. The junction had 2 bases not matched to a gene; V was cut back by 4 bases and J by 2 bases. CDR3 length equals 14 residues. CDR3 DNA: TGCGCCAGCAGCCGCGGACAGGGGAACTATGGCTACACCTTC. Translation: CASSRGQGNYGYTF.

To note about this clone: The sample holds other DNA sequences that translate to the same CDR3. The rearrangement uses TRBV5-5 and TRBJ1-1; unclear D gene. The ends were cut back, 0 bases at V and 3 bases at J, with 3 bases in the middle. There are 12 residues in the CDR3. Per germline, CDR1 SGHKS and CDR2 YYEKEE (reference sequence). The CDR3 nucleotides are TGTGCCAGCAGCTTGGCGGACACTGAAGCTTTCTTT. As protein: CASSLADTEAFF.

This clone was found a few times. CDR3 bases: TGTGCCACCAGCAGAGGTATTGCAGGGGGAAACACTGAAGCTTTCTTT. Protein: CATSRGIAGGNTEAFF. This chain links TRBV15 with TRBJ1-1, with TRBD1 matching 7 bases. CDR1 and CDR2 (germline): LNHNV, YYDKDF (reference sequence). The CDR3 has 16 residues. Germline trimming cut 1 base from V and 2 bases from J; bases unmatched to any gene: 7.

The chain recombines TRBV4-2 with TRBJ1-1, with D perhaps TRBD1 (5 bases). Trimming left V 1 base short and J 3 bases short, with 9 bases between. The CDR3 loop spans 14 amino acids. Looked up from germline, CDR1 is LGHNA and CDR2 is YNFKEQ. CDR3 sequence reads: CASSQVQGYTEAFF. The CDR3 nucleotides read TGTGCCAGCAGCCAAGTTCAGGGTTACACTGAAGCTTTCTTT.

The chain links TRBV4-2 to TRBJ1-6, with D possibly matching TRBD1 (6 bases). This CDR3 spans 17 amino acids. The V and J ends lost 0 bases and 2 bases respectively, with 11 bases between them. Germline CDR1 LGHNA, CDR2 YNFKEQ. CDR3 sequence: CASSQDPGAPYNSPLHF. The CDR3 DNA reads TGTGCCAGCAGCCAAGATCCAGGGGCGCCCTATAATTCACCCCTCCACTTT.

The V call is TRBV27, the J call TRBJ1-1; no clear D. V shed 3 bases and J shed 0 bases, with 8 bases lying between them. CDR3 size: 14 residues. Germline-derived CDR1 and CDR2 are MNHEY and SMNVEV (reference sequence). The CDR3 sequence is CASSFAGMNTEAFF. The CDR3 nucleotides are TGTGCCAGCAGTTTCGCGGGCATGAACACTGAAGCTTTCTTT.

The chain carries TRBV7-2 and TRBJ1-5; D may be TRBD1 (6 bases). The germline V and J ends were trimmed by 5 bases and 7 bases, with 18 bases remaining between them. This CDR3 contains 15 residues. Germline CDR1 is SGHTA and CDR2 is FQGNSA. CDR3 in amino acids: CASSRQGPLGQPQHF. The CDR3 bases are TGTGCCAGCAGCCGCCAGGGGCCCTTAGGACAGCCCCAGCATTTT.

This chain links TRBV5-6 with TRBJ2-7; no clear D gene. This CDR3 comprises 15 residues. Trimming pared 4 bases from V and 0 bases from J, leaving 14 bases between. Germline lookup yields CDR1 SGHDT and CDR2 YYEEEE. CDR3 bases: TGTGCCAGCAGCCCCTGGGCCACCGCCTCCTACGAGCAGTACTTC. It codes for CASSPWATASYEQYF.

J is TRBJ1-2 and V is TRBV10-3; D uncertain. CDR3 length: 14 residues. Germline V CDR1 and CDR2: ENHRY, SYGVKD. Trimming pared 2 bases from V and 2 bases from J, leaving 9 bases between. The CDR3: CAISEVTRNYGYTF. In nucleotides, the CDR3 is TGTGCCATCAGTGAGGTGACGAGGAACTATGGCTACACCTTC.

This clone appeared once. The gene calls are TRBV19 and TRBJ1-1; 8 nucleotides line up with TRBD1. V shed 7 bases and J 5 bases; nucleotides not matched to a gene: 9. Germline V gives CDR1 LNHDA, CDR2 SQIVND (reference sequence). CDR3 length: 14 amino acids. DNA for the CDR3: TGTGCCAGTAATTTAGGACAGGGAGGAACTGAAGCTTTCTTT. Its protein is CASNLGQGGTEAFF.

A single count supports this clone. V is TRBV9 and J is TRBJ2-2, with 9 bases matching TRBD1. Unmatched junction bases numbered 8, after V lost 3 bases and J lost 5 bases. The V gene's germline CDR1 is SGDLS and CDR2 YYNGEE. This CDR3 has 16 amino acids. This chain's CDR3 is CASSARPGQGTGELFF. The CDR3 coding sequence is TGTGCCAGCAGCGCAAGGCCGGGACAGGGAACCGGGGAGCTGTTTTTT.

The CDR3 is CASSRQGSDYEQYF. The CDR3 DNA is TGTGCCAGCAGCCGACAGGGCTCGGACTACGAGCAGTACTTC. The V and J genes are TRBV6-5 and TRBJ2-7; the match to TRBD1 covers 7 bases. The germline CDR1 and CDR2 sequences are MNHEY and SVGAGI. The junction had 8 bases not matched to a gene; V was cut back by 6 bases and J by 3 bases. The CDR3 sequence is 14 residues long.

The V gene is TRBV2, the J gene TRBJ2-1; maybe TRBD1 (6 bases). Germline values: CDR1 SNHLY, CDR2 FYNNEI. Trimming pared 10 bases from V and 9 bases from J, leaving 22 bases between. The CDR3 contains 14 residues. CDR3 in amino acids: CATRAWGLNTEQFF. Written as DNA, the CDR3 is TGTGCCACCCGGGCATGGGGGCTTAACACTGAGCAGTTCTTC.

The gene calls are TRBV19 and TRBJ1-5, with TRBD1 matching over 9 bases. The junction had 6 bases not matched to a gene; V was cut back by 6 bases and J by 0 bases. The V gene's germline CDR1 is LNHDA and CDR2 SQIVND (reference sequence). This CDR3 comprises 16 residues. The CDR3 reads CASRRTGAYSNQPQHF. As DNA, the CDR3 is TGTGCCAGTAGGAGGACAGGGGCGTATAGCAATCAGCCCCAGCATTTT.

The rearrangement uses TRBV7-8 and TRBJ2-2; the match to TRBD1 covers 11 bases. V lost 5 bases and J lost 7; bases outside the gene matches: 6. From germline, CDR1 is SGHVS and CDR2 FQNEAQ. This CDR3 has 15 residues. CDR3 in DNA: TGTGCCAGCAGCCGGGGACAGGGGGTGTTCGGGGAGCTGTTTTTT. Translating it yields CASSRGQGVFGELFF.

The V gene is TRBV25-1, the J gene TRBJ1-2, with TRBD1 matching over 8 bases. Per germline, CDR1 MGHDK and CDR2 SYGVNS. Trimming cost V 6 bases and J 5 bases; bases outside gene matches: 2. CDR3 size: 12 residues. CDR3 sequence: CASRGQEYGYTF. Written as DNA, the CDR3 is TGTGCCAGCAGGGGACAGGAGTATGGCTACACCTTC.

The chain is built from TRBV6-6 and TRBJ2-7, with D possibly being TRBD2 (6 bases). The CDR3 totals 14 residues. Germline CDR1 and CDR2: MNHNY and SVGAGI (reference sequence). V lost 5 bases to trimming and J lost 6 bases, with 17 bases between them. The CDR3 reads CASSQLGGPGEQYF. DNA of the CDR3: TGTGCCAGCAGTCAACTCGGGGGACCTGGCGAGCAGTACTTC.

The V call is TRBV18, the J call TRBJ2-1; D might be TRBD1 (7 bases). CDR1 KGHSH and CDR2 LQKENI come from the germline V gene. The ends were cut back, 2 bases at V and 6 bases at J, with 14 bases in the middle. The CDR3 is made up of 15 amino acids. The CDR3 coding sequence is TGTGCCAGCTCACCAACCACTCAGGGGGGCAATGAGCAGTTCTTC. Residues: CASSPTTQGGNEQFF.

The chain employs TRBV19 and TRBJ2-3, with D possibly TRBD1 on 6 matching bases. The germline CDR1 and CDR2 sequences are LNHDA and SQIVND (reference sequence). Trimming removed 3 bases at V and 2 bases at J, with 9 bases between. The CDR3 spans 14 residues. The CDR3 region has the DNA TGTGCCAGTAGTATGTGGGGGCCCACAGATACGCAGTATTTT. Translation gives CASSMWGPTDTQYF.

V usage is TRBV30 and J usage is TRBJ2-5, with D perhaps matching TRBD2 (6 bases). The CDR3 covers 16 residues. V was cut by 4 bases and J by 1 base, with 19 bases left in between. Germline V gives CDR1 GTSNPN, CDR2 SVGIG (reference sequence). CDR3 coding DNA: TGTGCCTGGACTCTCAAAGCGGGTCTAAGCCAAGAGACCCAGTACTTC. It yields the protein CAWTLKAGLSQETQYF.

The chain couples TRBV20-1 to TRBJ2-3; possible D gene TRBD2, 5 bases. Germline V CDR1 and CDR2: DFQATT, SNEGSKA (reference sequence). The CDR3 has 11 residues. Trimming took off 3 bases at V and 4 bases at J, with 5 bases between the two ends. The CDR3: CSASGADTQYF. In DNA, the CDR3 is TGCAGTGCTAGCGGGGCAGATACGCAGTATTTT.

This clone came up a few times. This chain's CDR3 is CASSPRLESTEAFF. CDR3 sequence (DNA): TGTGCCAGCAGCCCACGATTGGAGAGCACTGAAGCTTTCTTT. This chain joins TRBV11-2 and TRBJ1-1, with D unresolved. Germline V gives CDR1 SGHAT, CDR2 FQNNGV. Trimming removed 5 bases from V and 4 bases from J, with 14 bases in between. The CDR3 length is 14 residues.

The J gene is TRBJ1-5, the V gene TRBV10-3; a possible D gene is TRBD1 (5 bases). Trimming took 2 bases from V and 6 from J, leaving 11 bases between them. The length of the CDR3 is 14 residues. Germline V gene lookup returns CDR1 ENHRY and CDR2 SYGVKD. CDR3 residues: CAISEGQGGQPQHF. For the CDR3, the DNA is TGTGCCATCAGTGAGGGTCAGGGAGGTCAGCCCCAGCATTTT.

The chain has TRBV29-1 and TRBJ2-6; perhaps TRBD2 as D (6 bases). CDR3 length: 18 amino acids. Trimming cost V 5 bases and J 1 base, with 21 bases left between them. Germline CDR1 reads SQVTM; CDR2 reads ANQGSEA. The CDR3 sequence: CSVPRLGRKGSGANVLTF. DNA of the CDR3: TGCAGCGTTCCCCGCCTCGGGAGAAAAGGATCTGGGGCCAACGTCCTGACTTTC. Looking up the rest from reference TRBV29-1 and TRBJ2-6 gives the full variable domain: SAVISQKPSRDICQRGTSLTIQCQVDSQVTMMFWYRQQPGQSLTLIATANQGSEATYESGFVIDKFPISRPNLTFSTLTVSNMSPEDSSIYLCSVPRLGRKGSGANVLTFGAGSRLTVL.

The J gene is TRBJ2-5, the V gene TRBV7-9, with a weak D call TRBD2 (6 bases). The V gene lost 9 bases and the J gene lost 2 bases, with 19 bases spanning the gap. There are 15 residues in the CDR3. Looked up from germline, CDR1 is SEHNR and CDR2 is FQNEAQ (reference sequence). This chain's CDR3 is CASTALRGYQETQYF. DNA of the CDR3: TGTGCCAGTACGGCCTTGCGGGGTTATCAAGAGACCCAGTACTTC.

V usage is TRBV5-6 and J usage is TRBJ2-7; D is unresolved. The CDR3 is made up of 12 amino acids. Per germline, CDR1 SGHDT and CDR2 YYEEEE. Between the trimmed V and J ends, which lost 0 bases and 4 bases, there was a span of 5 bases. As DNA, the CDR3 is TGTGCCAGCAGCTTGGGTCAGTACGAGCAGTACTTC. Protein sequence: CASSLGQYEQYF. Using reference TRBV5-6 and TRBJ2-7 for the parts outside the CDR3, the full variable domain is DAGVTQSPTHLIKTRGQQVTLRCSPKSGHDTVSWYQQALGQGPQFIFQYYEEEERQRGNFPDRFSGHQFPNYSSELNVNALLLGDSALYLCASSLGQYEQYFGPGTRLTVT.